This entry is about one T cell receptor beta chain. These data are taken from a study of cytomegalovirus exposure and HLA in healthy donors. Trimming cost V 1 base and J 7 bases, with 13 bases left between them. This CDR3 region has 14 residues. Germline CDR1 is SGHTA and CDR2 is FQGNSA. PCR was performed using 60 Vbeta and 13 Jbeta primers. Libraries were prepared by immunoSEQ multiplex PCR; TCRdb keeps only in-frame clonotypes and omits some of them. This table has 95,000 to 100,000 clones, around 85% appearing once. This chain uses TRBV7-2 with TRBJ1-2, with TRBD1 as a possible D gene (6 bases). The clonotype originates from a man aged 25 to 45 in good health and CMV-seronegative. The sequenced material came from PBMCs. The CDR3 protein is CASSLVGGLSGYTF. CDR3 nucleotide sequence: TGTGCCAGCAGCTTAGTCGGGGGGCTGAGTGGCTACACCTTC.